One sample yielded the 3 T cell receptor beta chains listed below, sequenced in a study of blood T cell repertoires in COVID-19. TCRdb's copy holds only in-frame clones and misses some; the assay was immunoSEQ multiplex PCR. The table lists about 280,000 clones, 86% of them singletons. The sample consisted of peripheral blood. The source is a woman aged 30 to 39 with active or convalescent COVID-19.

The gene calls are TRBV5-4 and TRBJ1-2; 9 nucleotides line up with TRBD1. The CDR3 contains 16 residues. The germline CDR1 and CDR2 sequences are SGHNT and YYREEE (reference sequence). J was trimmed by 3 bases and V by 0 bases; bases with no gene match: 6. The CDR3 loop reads CASSLGDRVRDYGYTF. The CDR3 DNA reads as TGTGCCAGCAGCTTGGGGGACAGGGTACGGGACTATGGCTACACCTTC.

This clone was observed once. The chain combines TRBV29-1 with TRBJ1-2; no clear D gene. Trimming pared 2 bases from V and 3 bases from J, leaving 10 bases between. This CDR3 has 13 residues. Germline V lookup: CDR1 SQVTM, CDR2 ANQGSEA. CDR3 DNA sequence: TGCAGCGTTGAAAGGGAGGAGGACTATGGCTACACCTTC. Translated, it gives CSVEREEDYGYTF.

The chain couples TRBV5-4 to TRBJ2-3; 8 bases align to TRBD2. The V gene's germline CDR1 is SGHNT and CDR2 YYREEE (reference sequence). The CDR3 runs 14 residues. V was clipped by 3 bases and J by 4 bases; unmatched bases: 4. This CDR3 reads CASSSTSEADTQYF. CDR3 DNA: TGTGCCAGCAGCTCGACTAGCGAAGCAGATACGCAGTATTTT.